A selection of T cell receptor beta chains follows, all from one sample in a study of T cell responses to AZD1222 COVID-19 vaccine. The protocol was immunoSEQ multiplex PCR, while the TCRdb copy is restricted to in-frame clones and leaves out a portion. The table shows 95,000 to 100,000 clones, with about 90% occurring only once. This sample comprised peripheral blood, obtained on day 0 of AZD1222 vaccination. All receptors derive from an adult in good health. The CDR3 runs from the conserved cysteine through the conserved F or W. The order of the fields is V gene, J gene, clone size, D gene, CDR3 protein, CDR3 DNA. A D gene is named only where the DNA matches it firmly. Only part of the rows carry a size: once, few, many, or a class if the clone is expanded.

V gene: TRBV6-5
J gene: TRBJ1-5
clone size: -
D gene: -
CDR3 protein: CASSLINQPQHF
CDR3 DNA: TGTGCCAGCAGCCTGATTAATCAGCCCCAGCATTTT

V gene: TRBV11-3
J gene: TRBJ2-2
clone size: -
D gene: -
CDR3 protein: CASSLDAGPTGELFF
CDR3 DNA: TGTGCCAGCAGCTTAGACGCAGGGCCCACCGGGGAGCTGTTTTTT

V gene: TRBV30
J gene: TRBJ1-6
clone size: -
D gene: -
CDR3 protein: CAWSPAGLRNSPLHF
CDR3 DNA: TGTGCCTGGAGTCCTGCGGGACTCAGGAATTCACCCCTCCACTTT

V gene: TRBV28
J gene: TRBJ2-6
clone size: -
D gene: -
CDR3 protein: CASSPGVLPGANVLTF
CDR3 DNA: TGTGCCAGCAGTCCCGGGGTGCTTCCCGGGGCCAACGTCCTGACTTTC

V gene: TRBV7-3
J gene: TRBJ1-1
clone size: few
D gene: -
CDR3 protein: CASSTSTNTEAFF
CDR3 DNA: TGTGCCAGCAGCACAAGCACGAACACTGAAGCTTTCTTT

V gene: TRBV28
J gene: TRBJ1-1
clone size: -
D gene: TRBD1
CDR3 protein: CASSTGQGGGTEAFF
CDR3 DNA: TGTGCCAGCAGCACCGGACAGGGAGGAGGCACTGAAGCTTTCTTT

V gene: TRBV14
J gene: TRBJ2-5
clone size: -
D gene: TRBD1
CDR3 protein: CASSQIRTGGKETQYF
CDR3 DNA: TGTGCCAGCAGCCAAATAAGGACAGGGGGGAAAGAGACCCAGTACTTC

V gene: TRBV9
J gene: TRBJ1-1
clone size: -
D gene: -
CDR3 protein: CASSAGHRQAAFF
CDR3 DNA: TGTGCCAGCAGCGCCGGACATCGACAGGCCGCTTTCTTT

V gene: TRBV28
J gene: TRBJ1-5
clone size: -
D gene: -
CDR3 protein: CASLSPAHQPQHF
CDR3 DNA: TGTGCCAGCTTATCCCCCGCGCATCAGCCCCAGCATTTT

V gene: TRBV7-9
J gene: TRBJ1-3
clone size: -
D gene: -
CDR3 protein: CASSRGAYTIYF
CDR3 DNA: TGTGCCAGCAGCAGGGGGGCTTACACCATATATTTT

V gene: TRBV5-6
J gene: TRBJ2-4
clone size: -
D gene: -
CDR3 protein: CASARDKNIQYF
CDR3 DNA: TGTGCCAGCGCGCGGGACAAAAACATTCAGTACTTC

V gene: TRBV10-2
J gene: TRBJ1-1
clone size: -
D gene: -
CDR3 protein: CASSEVRHTEAFF
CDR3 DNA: TGCGCCAGCAGTGAGGTTCGCCATACTGAAGCTTTCTTT

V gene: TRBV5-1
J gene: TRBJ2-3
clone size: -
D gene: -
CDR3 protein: CASSLDGGETDTQYF
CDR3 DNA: TGCGCCAGCAGCTTGGATGGAGGGGAGACAGATACGCAGTATTTT

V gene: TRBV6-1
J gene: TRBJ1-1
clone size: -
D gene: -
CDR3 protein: CASSAPTGSKDTEAFF
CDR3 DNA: TGTGCCAGCAGTGCGCCAACAGGGTCCAAGGACACTGAAGCTTTCTTT

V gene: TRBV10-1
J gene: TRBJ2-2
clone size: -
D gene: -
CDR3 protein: CASSVALDTGELFF
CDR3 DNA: TGCGCCAGCAGTGTAGCCCTGGACACCGGGGAGCTGTTTTTT

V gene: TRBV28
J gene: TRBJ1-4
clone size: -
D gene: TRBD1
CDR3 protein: CASSLNRGAEKLFF
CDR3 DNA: TGTGCCAGCAGTTTAAACAGGGGGGCTGAAAAACTGTTTTTT

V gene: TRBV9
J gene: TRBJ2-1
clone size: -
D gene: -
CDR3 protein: CASSLQTGTLKFF
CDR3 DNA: TGTGCCAGCAGCCTTCAGACCGGGACGCTTAAGTTCTTC

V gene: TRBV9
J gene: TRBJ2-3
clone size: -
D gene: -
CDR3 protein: CASSIHIAAYTDTQYF
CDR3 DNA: TGTGCCAGCAGCATACACATAGCGGCCTACACAGATACGCAGTATTTT

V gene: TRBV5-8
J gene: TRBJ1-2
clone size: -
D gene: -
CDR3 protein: CASSLITESYGYTF
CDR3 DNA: TGTGCCAGCAGCTTAATCACCGAGTCCTATGGCTACACCTTC

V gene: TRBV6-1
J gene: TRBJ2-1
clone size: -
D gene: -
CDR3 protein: CASSEGGGRSYNEQFF
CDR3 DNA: TGTGCCAGCAGTGAAGGCGGGGGCAGATCCTACAATGAGCAGTTCTTC

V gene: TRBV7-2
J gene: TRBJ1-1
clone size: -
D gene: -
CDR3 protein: CASSLVPGENTEAFF
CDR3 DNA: TGTGCCAGCAGCTTAGTTCCAGGGGAGAACACTGAAGCTTTCTTT

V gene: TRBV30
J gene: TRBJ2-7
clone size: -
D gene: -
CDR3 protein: CAWSSTPYEQYF
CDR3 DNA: TGTGCCTGGAGTTCTACACCTTACGAGCAGTACTTC

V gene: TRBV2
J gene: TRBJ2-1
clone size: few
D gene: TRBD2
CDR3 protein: CASSLGLAGENEQFF
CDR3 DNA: TGTGCCAGCAGCCTCGGACTAGCGGGAGAGAATGAGCAGTTCTTC

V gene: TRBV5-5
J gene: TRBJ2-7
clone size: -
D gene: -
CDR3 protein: CASSFGTPNTHYEQYF
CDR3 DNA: TGTGCCAGCAGCTTTGGGACTCCCAACACTCACTACGAGCAGTACTTC

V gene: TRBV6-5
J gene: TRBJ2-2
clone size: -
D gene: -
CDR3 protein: CASSYPHPSGGGELFF
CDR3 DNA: TGTGCCAGCAGTTACCCCCATCCAAGTGGGGGCGGGGAGCTGTTTTTT

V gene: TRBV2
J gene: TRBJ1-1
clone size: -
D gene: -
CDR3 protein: CASDQRTEAFF
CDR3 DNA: TGTGCCAGTGACCAGAGGACTGAAGCTTTCTTT